Below are 5 T cell receptor beta chains sequenced from a single sample in a study of lymphopenia after photon versus proton radiotherapy. Measured with immunoSEQ multiplex PCR; TCRdb has only the in-frame clones, and not every one. Here the sample spans 35,000 to 45,000 clones, 85% to 90% being singletons. The source material was peripheral blood, sampled from a patient treated with photon-based radiotherapy. The receptors come from a middle-aged man with gastric cancer.

The CDR3 DNA follows: TGCAGCGTTTGCCAGGGGGGTGAAGATACGCAGTATTTT. Translated, it gives CSVCQGGEDTQYF. The V gene is TRBV29-1, the J gene TRBJ2-3, with a possible D match to TRBD1 (7 bases). The V and J ends lost 5 bases and 5 bases respectively, with 14 bases between them. Germline CDR1 reads SQVTM; CDR2 reads ANQGSEA. The CDR3 spans 13 residues.

CDR3 nucleotide sequence: TGTGCCAGCAGTACGATGGGAGAAGCTTTCTTT. This gives the protein CASSTMGEAFF. V and J are TRBV2 and TRBJ1-1; D not resolved. CDR1 is SNHLY and CDR2 is FYNNEI in the germline V gene. CDR3 length equals 11 residues. The germline V and J ends were trimmed by 5 bases and 8 bases, with 9 bases remaining between them.

The rearrangement links TRBV7-2 to TRBJ2-5, with 15 bases matching TRBD2. V shed 5 bases and J 1 base; nucleotides not matched to a gene: 11. The CDR3 covers 19 residues. Germline CDR1 reads SGHTA; CDR2 reads FQGNSA. CDR3 nucleotide sequence: TGTGCCAGCAGCGGGCGGGGACTAGCGGGAGGCCCATTCCAAGAGACCCAGTACTTC. This gives the protein CASSGRGLAGGPFQETQYF.

This clone came up a few times. This chain joins TRBV30 and TRBJ1-1; D may be TRBD1 (6 bases). The CDR3 contains 13 residues. The germline V gene encodes CDR1 GTSNPN and CDR2 SVGIG (reference sequence). V lost 3 bases and J 0 bases, leaving 8 bases between the germline ends. CDR3 sequence: CAWSAGVNTEAFF. CDR3 coding DNA: TGTGCCTGGAGCGCAGGGGTGAACACTGAAGCTTTCTTT.

The V call is TRBV19, the J call TRBJ2-4, with D unclear. In germline, CDR1 is LNHDA, CDR2 SQIVND (reference sequence). The ends were cut back, 3 bases at V and 0 bases at J, with 18 bases in the middle. This CDR3 contains 18 residues. CDR3 residues: CASSIYSAATLAKNIQYF. The CDR3, as DNA: TGTGCCAGTAGTATTTATTCCGCGGCTACTTTAGCCAAAAACATTCAGTACTTC. Combining the CDR3 with reference TRBV19 and TRBJ2-4 gives the whole variable domain DGGITQSPKYLFRKEGQNVTLSCEQNLNHDAMYWYRQDPGQGLRLIYYSQIVNDFQKGDIAEGYSVSREKKESFPLTVTSAQKNPTAFYLCASSIYSAATLAKNIQYFGAGTRLSVL.